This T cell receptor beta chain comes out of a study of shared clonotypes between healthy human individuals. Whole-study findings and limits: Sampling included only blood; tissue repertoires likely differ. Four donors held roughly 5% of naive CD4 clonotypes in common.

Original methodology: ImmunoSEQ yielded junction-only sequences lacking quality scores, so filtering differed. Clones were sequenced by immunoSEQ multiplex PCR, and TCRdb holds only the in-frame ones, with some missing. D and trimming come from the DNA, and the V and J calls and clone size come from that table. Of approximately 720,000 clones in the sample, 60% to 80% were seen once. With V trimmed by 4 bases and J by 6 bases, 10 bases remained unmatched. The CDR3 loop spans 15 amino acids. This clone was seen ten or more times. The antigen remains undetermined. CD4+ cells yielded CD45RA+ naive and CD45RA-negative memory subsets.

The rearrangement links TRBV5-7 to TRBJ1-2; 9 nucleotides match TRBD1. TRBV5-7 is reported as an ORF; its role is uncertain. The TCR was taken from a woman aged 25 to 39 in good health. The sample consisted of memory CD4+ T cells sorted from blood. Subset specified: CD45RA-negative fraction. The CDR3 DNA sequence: TGTGCCAGCAGCACGGGACAGGGATCTGGCAATGGCTACACCTTC. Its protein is CASSTGQGSGNGYTF.